The 27 T cell receptor beta chains in this list originate from one sample, sequenced in a study of response to subunit inactivated influenza vaccine. One entry per CDR3 protein, called by TCRdb with MiXCR from the RT-PCR reads. The sample shows around 160,000 distinct CDR3 sequences, around 9.9% of them seen only once. Sample: non-naive T cells sorted from PBMCs, taken 45 days after vaccination. These receptors all come from a man aged 50 or older who received an inactivated influenza vaccine.

V is TRBV20-1 and J is TRBJ1-5; D not certain. This CDR3 is built from 15 residues. The germline V and J ends were trimmed by 3 bases and 0 bases, with 12 bases remaining between them. Germline V lookup: CDR1 DFQATT, CDR2 SNEGSKA (reference sequence). CDR3 loop: CSARTTPDSNQPQHF. The DNA of the CDR3 is TGCAGTGCTAGGACCACACCAGATAGCAATCAGCCCCAGCATTTT.

DNA of the CDR3: TGTGCCAGCAGCCACGGACGGTACAATGAGCAGTTCTTC. Amino acid sequence: CASSHGRYNEQFF. The chain uses TRBV3-1 and TRBJ2-1, with D hard to call. This CDR3 spans 13 amino acids. Germline-derived CDR1 and CDR2 are LGHDT and YNNKEL (reference sequence). The V end was cut by 3 bases, the J end by 4 bases, with 7 bases between.

This clonotype was counted between two and nine times. The V gene is TRBV5-1, the J gene TRBJ2-2; D is ambiguous. Looked up from germline, CDR1 is SGHRS and CDR2 is YFSETQ. This CDR3 spans 14 amino acids. Trimming pared 4 bases from V and 1 base from J, leaving 8 bases between. For the CDR3, the DNA is TGCGCCAGCAGCCCCCCGGGGAACACCGGGGAGCTGTTTTTT. This gives the protein CASSPPGNTGELFF.

This clonotype was seen a handful of times. The rearrangement joins TRBV10-3 to TRBJ1-1; D might be TRBD1 (6 bases). Trimming removed 7 bases at V and 2 bases at J, with 17 bases between. Germline V gene sequence: CDR1 ENHRY, CDR2 SYGVKD. The CDR3 loop spans 15 amino acids. The CDR3 nucleotides are TGTGCCATCACTGACCCCGGGACACCTAACACTGAAGCTTTCTTT. Protein product: CAITDPGTPNTEAFF.

The chain links TRBV3-1 to TRBJ1-1, with D perhaps TRBD1 (6 bases). The V gene lost 4 bases and the J gene lost 0 bases, with 15 bases spanning the gap. CDR1 is LGHDT, CDR2 YNNKEL, per germline (reference sequence). The CDR3 has 16 amino acids. The DNA of the CDR3 is TGTGCCAGCAGCCGAGGACAGAATCTCTTGAACACTGAAGCTTTCTTT. It codes for CASSRGQNLLNTEAFF. Full variable domain (rest looked up from reference TRBV3-1 and TRBJ1-1): DTAVSQTPKYLVTQMGNDKSIKCEQNLGHDTMYWYKQDSKKFLKIMFSYNNKELIINETVPNRFSPKSPDKAHLNLHINSLELGDSAVYFCASSRGQNLLNTEAFFGQGTRLTVV.

This rearrangement joins TRBV20-1 to TRBJ2-7, with 9 bases fitting TRBD1. Germline CDR1 DFQATT, CDR2 SNEGSKA (reference sequence). The CDR3 extends over 13 amino acids. The trim removed 2 bases at V and 4 bases at J, leaving 3 bases unmatched. The CDR3 here is CSARHRGQYEQYF. The CDR3 DNA follows: TGCAGTGCTAGACACAGGGGGCAATACGAGCAGTACTTC.

A few counts support this clonotype. The V call is TRBV28, the J call TRBJ2-3; 13 positions agree with TRBD2. In germline, CDR1 is MDHEN, CDR2 SYDVKM. The junction had 14 bases not matched to a gene; V was cut back by 6 bases and J by 8 bases. The CDR3 contains 17 residues. The CDR3, as DNA: TGTGCCAGCAGCACATCCGGGACTAGCGGGACCCTGGGTACGCAGTATTTT. Its protein is CASSTSGTSGTLGTQYF.

This clonotype was observed many times. The chain carries TRBV6-1 and TRBJ1-5, with TRBD1 identical over 7 bases. Germline CDR1 reads MNHNS; CDR2 reads SASEGT. The junction had 7 bases not matched to a gene; V was cut back by 7 bases and J by 7 bases. The CDR3 covers 13 residues. CDR3 protein: CASMGQGGQPQHF. As DNA, the CDR3 is TGTGCCAGCATGGGCCAAGGGGGCCAGCCCCAGCATTTT.

V is TRBV6-2 or TRBV6-3 and J is TRBJ1-5, with a tentative D call TRBD1 (5 bases). There are 15 residues in the CDR3. Trimming removed 7 bases from V and 3 bases from J, with 16 bases in between. CDR1 is MNHEY, CDR2 SVGEGT, per germline. The CDR3 DNA sequence: TGTGCCAGCAAAAATCGGGACGGGTCCAATCAGCCCCAGCATTTT. Protein product: CASKNRDGSNQPQHF.

The sample holds a few counts of this clonotype. The CDR3 sequence: CASSPNPIRNYGYTF. In DNA form, the CDR3 reads TGTGCCAGCTCACCAAACCCGATACGGAACTATGGCTACACCTTC. The chain has TRBV18 and TRBJ1-2; no reliable D call. The length of the CDR3 is 15 residues. Germline V gene lookup returns CDR1 KGHSH and CDR2 LQKENI. The V end lost 2 bases, the J end lost 2 bases, and 12 bases lay between the germline ends. The variable domain in full, with the rest retrieved from reference TRBV18 and TRBJ1-2, is NAGVMQNPRHLVRRRGQEARLRCSPMKGHSHVYWYRQLPEEGLKFMVYLQKENIIDESGMPKERFSAEFPKEGPSILRIQQVVRGDSAAYFCASSPNPIRNYGYTFGSGTRLTVV.

In this sample, this clonotype turned up many times. V gene TRBV12-3 or TRBV12-4 combines with J gene TRBJ2-7, with D possibly being TRBD2 (5 bases). The CDR3 runs to 14 residues. The V end lost 7 bases, the J end lost 0 bases, and 13 bases lay between the germline ends. The CDR3 DNA is TGTGCCAGCAAAGCCCAAGGGAGCTCCTACGAGCAGTACTTC. Its translation is CASKAQGSSYEQYF.

The V gene is TRBV20-1, the J gene TRBJ2-7, with a weak D call TRBD2 (7 bases). The germline gives CDR1 DFQATT, CDR2 SNEGSKA (reference sequence). This CDR3 has 13 amino acids. Trimming cost V 5 bases and J 5 bases, with 16 bases left between them. This chain's CDR3 is CSALRGGGDEQYF. The CDR3 DNA sequence: TGCAGTGCTCTTAGGGGGGGCGGGGACGAGCAGTACTTC.

The V gene is TRBV28, the J gene TRBJ2-7, with D uncertain. Trimming removed 3 bases at V and 3 bases at J, with 9 bases between. The CDR3 consists of 13 residues. Germline loops: CDR1 MDHEN, CDR2 SYDVKM. The CDR3 sequence: CASSLSENYEQYF. Written as DNA, the CDR3 is TGTGCCAGCAGTTTGAGCGAAAACTACGAGCAGTACTTC. The variable domain in full, completed from reference TRBV28 and TRBJ2-7, reads DVKVTQSSRYLVKRTGEKVFLECVQDMDHENMFWYRQDPGLGLRLIYFSYDVKMKEKGDIPEGYSVSREKKERFSLILESASTNQTSMYLCASSLSENYEQYFGPGTRLTVT.

This clonotype was detected ten times or more. This chain joins TRBV5-1 and TRBJ2-7, with 8 nucleotides matching TRBD1. CDR3 length equals 15 residues. The V gene's germline CDR1 is SGHRS and CDR2 YFSETQ. V dropped 1 base and J dropped 4; count of bases not matched to a gene: 7. Here the CDR3 DNA reads TGCGCCAGCAGCTTGACCTGGGACAGGAGGTACGAGCAGTACTTC. Translating it yields CASSLTWDRRYEQYF.

There are many counts of this clonotype. The chain is built from TRBV9 and TRBJ2-7, with D unresolved. CDR3 length equals 14 residues. Germline V lookup: CDR1 SGDLS, CDR2 YYNGEE. The V end was cut by 1 base, the J end by 5 bases, with 13 bases between. In DNA, the CDR3 is TGTGCCAGCAGCGTATCCAACCGAGCCCACGAGCAGTACTTC. It translates to CASSVSNRAHEQYF.

V gene TRBV20-1 combines with J gene TRBJ2-1, with unresolved D. The CDR3 consists of 13 residues. Trimming stripped 4 bases from V and 0 bases from J, with 7 bases between. Germline assignment: CDR1 DFQATT and CDR2 SNEGSKA (reference sequence). The CDR3 region is CSATESSYNEQFF. DNA of the CDR3: TGCAGTGCTACTGAGAGCTCCTACAATGAGCAGTTCTTC.

In its sample, this clonotype was seen many times. V usage is TRBV4-3 and J usage is TRBJ2-7; 9 bases are shared with TRBD2. The CDR3 runs to 15 residues. The J segment lost 2 bases and the V segment lost 3 bases, leaving 5 bases of the junction unmatched. CDR1 LGHNA and CDR2 YSLEER come from the germline V gene. CDR3 loop: CASSHRSGSAYEQYF. The CDR3 DNA reads as TGCGCCAGCAGCCACCGTAGCGGGAGTGCCTACGAGCAGTACTTC.

This clonotype was counted only a few times. This chain connects TRBV19 to TRBJ2-2; D gene uncertain. Germline V CDR1 and CDR2: LNHDA, SQIVND (reference sequence). The CDR3 length is 12 residues. The V end was cut by 5 bases, the J end by 13 bases, with 14 bases between. The CDR3 is CASSLGPSALFF. CDR3 coding DNA: TGTGCCAGTAGTTTGGGCCCCTCGGCGCTGTTTTTT.

This clonotype was counted many times. This chain uses TRBV3-1 with TRBJ1-2; TRBD1 might be the D (6 bases). The CDR3 sequence is 15 residues long. Germline CDR1 LGHDT, CDR2 YNNKEL (reference sequence). V was cut by 0 bases and J by 4 bases, with 12 bases left in between. The CDR3 region is CASSQDTAGVYGYTF. The CDR3 DNA follows: TGTGCCAGCAGCCAAGATACCGCAGGGGTCTATGGCTACACCTTC.

There are a few counts of this clonotype. This chain joins TRBV4-1 and TRBJ1-6, with TRBD1 matching 8 bases. The CDR3 consists of 16 residues. V lost 3 bases to trimming and J lost 7 bases; unmatched junction nucleotides: 8. The germline V gene has CDR1 MGHRA and CDR2 YSYEKL. CDR3 sequence: CASSQGGQAPNSPLHF. As DNA, the CDR3 is TGCGCCAGCAGCCAGGGGGGACAGGCCCCAAATTCACCCCTCCACTTT.

A few counts support this clonotype. The chain links TRBV11-3 to TRBJ2-1; 9 nucleotides match TRBD1. This CDR3 comprises 14 residues. Germline V gene sequence: CDR1 SGHNT, CDR2 YENEEA. J was trimmed by 8 bases and V by 5 bases; bases with no gene match: 7. The CDR3 DNA sequence: TGTGCCAGCAGCCCGGGACAGGGCTTCGATGAGCAGTTCTTC. This codes for CASSPGQGFDEQFF. Complete variable domain (other parts from reference TRBV11-3 and TRBJ2-1): EAGVVQSPRYKIIEKKQPVAFWCNPISGHNTLYWYLQNLGQGPELLIRYENEEAVDDSQLPKDRFSAERLKGVDSTLKIQPAELGDSAVYLCASSPGQGFDEQFFGPGTRLTVL.

The chain couples TRBV30 to TRBJ1-5, with 10 bases lining up with TRBD1. The CDR3 is made up of 14 amino acids. Germline CDR1 is GTSNPN and CDR2 is SVGIG (reference sequence). The V segment lost 3 bases and the J segment 5 bases; nucleotides outside the gene matches: 4. The CDR3 region has the DNA TGTGCCTGGAGCATCGGGACAGGGGATCAGCCCCAGCATTTT. Residues: CAWSIGTGDQPQHF. The full variable domain, with the rest looked up from reference TRBV30 and TRBJ1-5, is SQTIHQWPATLVQPVGSPLSLECTVEGTSNPNLYWYRQAAGRGLQLLFYSVGIGQISSEVPQNLSASRPQDRQFILSSKKLLLSDSGFYLCAWSIGTGDQPQHFGDGTRLSIL.

The chain joins TRBV9 to TRBJ2-1; possibly TRBD2 for D (6 bases). Germline CDR1 SGDLS, CDR2 YYNGEE. CDR3 length: 14 residues. Trimming stripped 5 bases from V and 7 bases from J, with 16 bases between. The CDR3: CASSEETAGNEQFF. The CDR3 bases are TGTGCCAGCAGTGAAGAGACTGCGGGAAATGAGCAGTTCTTC.

This clonotype has more than one count but fewer than ten. The chain combines TRBV12-3 or TRBV12-4 with TRBJ2-4; D is undetermined. The CDR3 loop spans 17 amino acids. Between the trimmed V and J ends, which lost 2 bases and 0 bases, there was a span of 14 bases. The CDR3 is CASSLRVGTEAKNIQYF. The DNA for the CDR3 is TGTGCCAGCAGTTTACGTGTAGGAACGGAAGCCAAAAACATTCAGTACTTC.

This clonotype has only a few counts. This chain uses TRBV7-2 with TRBJ2-1; D not certain. Germline V gene sequence: CDR1 SGHTA, CDR2 FQGNSA. V lost 4 bases and J 1 base, leaving 11 bases between the germline ends. The CDR3 loop spans 15 amino acids. The CDR3 loop is CASSYDWGSYNEQFF. The CDR3 DNA is TGTGCCAGCAGCTATGACTGGGGATCCTACAATGAGCAGTTCTTC.

The chain has TRBV3-1 and TRBJ2-5; tentatively, D is TRBD2 (5 bases). V was pared by 4 bases and J by 5 bases, with 8 bases between. This CDR3 contains 12 residues. The germline gives CDR1 LGHDT, CDR2 YNNKEL (reference sequence). The CDR3 spells CASSPERETQYF. Written as DNA, the CDR3 is TGTGCCAGCAGCCCCGAGCGGGAGACCCAGTACTTC.

The genes are TRBV7-6 and TRBJ2-1; D ambiguous. V lost 4 bases to trimming and J lost 1 base, with 17 bases between them. The CDR3 contains 17 residues. Germline CDR1 and CDR2: SGHVS and FNYEAQ. Here the CDR3 DNA reads TGTGCCAGCAGCTCCACCTTTCAGAAATCGTCCTACAATGAGCAGTTCTTC. Protein sequence: CASSSTFQKSSYNEQFF.